The 17 T cell receptor beta chains reported below all come from one sample, sequenced in a study of naive and memory T cell subsets. The beta constant-region primer was an equimolar mix of two oligonucleotides covering TRBC1 and TRBC2. Four rounds of PCR amplified the ligated cDNA using nested alpha and beta constant-region primers plus SP2. TCRdb re-derived calls from the UMI-ligation and nested PCR reads in MiXCR, one entry per CDR3 protein. This sample has 8,500 to 10,000 distinct CDR3 sequences, with roughly 5.5% found just once. Material: CD4+ TEMRA cells from blood. The subset was: effector memory re-expressing CD45RA, CD45RA+ CD27-. Every receptor here comes from a human donor in good health.

The sample holds a few counts of this clonotype. V gene TRBV7-2 combines with J gene TRBJ2-5, with D possibly matching TRBD1 (5 bases). This CDR3 spans 13 amino acids. The ends were cut back, 6 bases at V and 2 bases at J, with 10 bases in the middle. Germline V gene lookup returns CDR1 SGHTA and CDR2 FQGNSA. The CDR3 loop reads CASSPGLQETQYF. CDR3 DNA: TGTGCCAGCAGTCCAGGGCTACAAGAGACCCAGTACTTC.

This clonotype was recorded at least ten times. The chain joins TRBV7-2 to TRBJ1-1, with 7 positions matching TRBD1. Losses at the gene ends were 6 bases for V and 2 bases for J; bases not matched to a gene: 3. The CDR3 has 13 residues. Germline V gene lookup returns CDR1 SGHTA and CDR2 FQGNSA. This CDR3 is CASSWDRNTEAFF. The CDR3 coding sequence is TGTGCCAGCAGTTGGGACAGAAACACTGAAGCTTTCTTT.

This clonotype came up many times. As DNA, the CDR3 is TGTGCCAGCAGGCGTAGCACAGATACGCAGTATTTT. Its translation: CASRRSTDTQYF. The chain employs TRBV25-1 and TRBJ2-3, with D unclear. The V and J ends lost 6 bases and 0 bases respectively, with 4 bases between them. The CDR3 contains 12 residues. In germline, CDR1 is MGHDK, CDR2 SYGVNS.

This clonotype came up many times. The chain links TRBV11-2 to TRBJ2-1; D is perhaps TRBD1 (6 bases). CDR1 is SGHAT, CDR2 FQNNGV, per germline. V was pared by 2 bases and J by 5 bases, with 10 bases between. CDR3 size: 14 residues. The CDR3: CASSLWTADNEQFF. The CDR3 DNA reads as TGTGCCAGCAGCTTATGGACAGCAGACAATGAGCAGTTCTTC.

This clonotype has ten or more counts. The V call is TRBV12-3 or TRBV12-4, the J call TRBJ1-6; D uncertain. The CDR3 contains 15 residues. V lost 7 bases and J 3 bases, leaving 13 bases between the germline ends. CDR3 nucleotide sequence: TGTGCCAGCAAGACTTCCGGGGACTATAATTCACCCCTCCACTTT. It is translated as CASKTSGDYNSPLHF.

This clonotype was seen repeatedly, ten times or more. V is TRBV18 and J is TRBJ1-5; D gene unclear. Trimming removed 6 bases from V and 7 bases from J, with 16 bases in between. From germline, CDR1 is KGHSH and CDR2 LQKENI. The CDR3 covers 14 residues. The CDR3 region is CASSPPGPNQPQHF. The CDR3 coding sequence is TGTGCCAGCTCGCCTCCGGGCCCTAACCAGCCCCAGCATTTT.

This clonotype has more than one count but fewer than ten. The V gene is TRBV2, the J gene TRBJ2-5; D is unresolved. CDR1 and CDR2 (germline): SNHLY, FYNNEI. Trimming left V 5 bases short and J 5 bases short, with 3 bases between. CDR3 length: 10 residues. Here the CDR3 DNA reads TGTGCCAGCAGTACCGAGACCCAGTACTTC. This codes for CASSTETQYF.

This chain joins TRBV7-9 and TRBJ1-3, with 7 nucleotides matching TRBD1. V shed 0 bases, J shed 1 base, and the junction held 0 bases outside the gene matches. Germline-derived CDR1 and CDR2 are SEHNR and FQNEAQ (reference sequence). The CDR3 runs to 15 residues. CDR3 bases: TGTGCCAGCAGCTTAGCGGACAGGTCTGGAAACACCATATATTTT. This codes for CASSLADRSGNTIYF. The full variable domain, with the rest looked up from reference TRBV7-9 and TRBJ1-3, is DTGVSQNPRHKITKRGQNVTFRCDPISEHNRLYWYRQTLGQGPEFLTYFQNEAQLEKSRLLSDRFSAERPKGSFSTLEIQRTEQGDSAMYLCASSLADRSGNTIYFGEGSWLTVV.

This clonotype was picked up many times. V gene TRBV6-5 combines with J gene TRBJ1-5; 8 bases fit TRBD1. V gave up 6 bases and J gave up 2 bases; unmatched junction bases: 3. The CDR3 consists of 14 residues. Germline CDR1 and CDR2: MNHEY and SVGAGI. CDR3 protein: CASRPGQGNQPQHF. In DNA, the CDR3 is TGTGCCAGCAGACCGGGACAGGGCAATCAGCCCCAGCATTTT.

The table lists this clonotype with many counts. The chain combines TRBV6-1 with TRBJ2-7; no clear D gene. The CDR3 totals 18 residues. V was pared by 2 bases and J by 1 base, with 21 bases between. The germline V gene has CDR1 MNHNS and CDR2 SASEGT. The CDR3 DNA sequence: TGTGCCAGCAGTGAATTTGGGCGACATTTGGGAAAGTCCTACGAGCAGTACTTC. Translation: CASSEFGRHLGKSYEQYF.

This clonotype was counted ten times or more. The V and J genes are TRBV5-1 and TRBJ2-1, with D perhaps matching TRBD2 (5 bases). The ends were cut back, 1 base at V and 4 bases at J, with 9 bases in the middle. Germline lookup yields CDR1 SGHRS and CDR2 YFSETQ. The CDR3 extends over 14 amino acids. CDR3 loop: CASSLYWEYNEQFF. DNA for the CDR3: TGCGCCAGCAGCTTGTATTGGGAGTACAATGAGCAGTTCTTC.

This clonotype was counted at least ten times. This chain joins TRBV20-1 and TRBJ1-6; D is undetermined. Trimming took off 0 bases at V and 10 bases at J, with 19 bases between the two ends. In germline, CDR1 is DFQATT, CDR2 SNEGSKA (reference sequence). The CDR3 covers 16 residues. CDR3 residues: CSARDQVKAELSPLHF. The CDR3 bases are TGCAGTGCTAGAGATCAGGTCAAGGCCGAATTGTCACCCCTCCACTTT.

This clonotype showed up just a few times. This rearrangement joins TRBV5-1 to TRBJ2-7; D uncertain. Germline assignment: CDR1 SGHRS and CDR2 YFSETQ. V was pared by 0 bases and J by 1 base, with 5 bases between. CDR3 length: 13 residues. CDR3 sequence: CASSLGNSYEQYF. In nucleotides, the CDR3 is TGCGCCAGCAGCTTGGGTAATTCCTACGAGCAGTACTTC.

The chain uses TRBV5-1 and TRBJ1-5, with TRBD1 matching over 10 bases. The germline CDR1 and CDR2 sequences are SGHRS and YFSETQ. The CDR3 extends over 16 amino acids. Trimming at V came to 4 bases and at J to 4 bases, leaving 8 bases not matched to a gene. Here the CDR3 DNA reads TGCGCCAGCAGCCTAACAGGGACAGGGGCGAATCAGCCCCAGCATTTT. Protein: CASSLTGTGANQPQHF.

This clonotype has at least ten counts. The V and J genes are TRBV3-1 and TRBJ2-1; 13 bases are shared with TRBD2. Trimming took 3 bases from V and 10 from J; bases not matched to a gene: 9. This CDR3 spans 16 amino acids. Germline loops: CDR1 LGHDT, CDR2 YNNKEL (reference sequence). The CDR3 protein is CASSQDSGLAGVEQFF. In nucleotides, the CDR3 is TGTGCCAGCAGCCAGGACTCCGGACTAGCGGGAGTGGAGCAGTTCTTC.

This chain connects TRBV10-3 to TRBJ1-5; D may be TRBD1 (5 bases). CDR3 length: 14 residues. CDR1 is ENHRY, CDR2 SYGVKD, per germline. V lost 2 bases and J lost 4, with 9 bases in between. This CDR3 is CAISETGLNQPQHF. The CDR3 nucleotides are TGTGCCATCAGTGAGACAGGACTGAATCAGCCCCAGCATTTT.

This rearrangement joins TRBV7-6 to TRBJ2-7, with D maybe TRBD2 (6 bases). Trimming shortened V by 5 bases and J by 0 bases, and 20 bases separated the two germline ends. The germline V gene has CDR1 SGHVS and CDR2 FNYEAQ. The CDR3 consists of 17 residues. The CDR3 nucleotides are TGTGCCAGCAGCCCGGATTCTTTGGGACTGAACTCCTACGAGCAGTACTTC. Its protein is CASSPDSLGLNSYEQYF.